The next 13 T cell receptor beta chains were all read from a single sample in a study of blood T cell repertoires in COVID-19. The assay was immunoSEQ multiplex PCR, and TCRdb's table has in-frame clones only and misses some. This sample has 200,000 to 300,000 clones, with 90% found just once. The specimen was peripheral blood. These receptors all come from a woman in her thirties or forties with acute or convalescent COVID-19.

V usage is TRBV6-6 and J usage is TRBJ1-5, with 8 bases fitting TRBD1. Germline CDR1 is MNHNY and CDR2 is SVGAGI (reference sequence). The ends lost 10 bases at V and 0 bases at J; junction bases unmatched: 8. This CDR3 comprises 15 residues. CDR3 nucleotide sequence: TGTGCCATCGGACAGGGCCCTTATAGCAATCAGCCCCAGCATTTT. Amino acids: CAIGQGPYSNQPQHF.

The chain couples TRBV18 to TRBJ2-7; a weak D match, TRBD1 (5 bases). Trimming left V 6 bases short and J 7 bases short, with 16 bases between. Germline CDR1 is KGHSH and CDR2 is LQKENI. The CDR3 loop spans 13 amino acids. As DNA, the CDR3 is TGTGCCAGCTCTCCTAGACAGTTTGAGGAGCAGTACGTC. It is translated as CASSPRQFEEQYV.

This chain links TRBV2 with TRBJ2-5, with D unclear. The V and J ends lost 6 bases and 4 bases respectively, with 12 bases between them. Germline V gene data show CDR1 as SNHLY and CDR2 as FYNNEI. The CDR3 is 13 amino acids. For the CDR3, the DNA is TGTGCCAGCAGGCTGACTTTCCGAGAGACCCAGTACTTC. Translating it yields CASRLTFRETQYF. Based on the CDR3 plus reference TRBV2 and TRBJ2-5, the full variable domain is EPEVTQTPSHQVTQMGQEVILRCVPISNHLYFYWYRQILGQKVEFLVSFYNNEISEKSEIFDDQFSVERPDGSNFTLKIRSTKLEDSAMYFCASRLTFRETQYFGPGTRLLVL.

This rearrangement joins TRBV10-2 to TRBJ1-1, with 7 bases that match TRBD1. The J segment lost 1 base and the V segment lost 5 bases, leaving 16 bases of the junction unmatched. This CDR3 region has 18 residues. Germline lookup yields CDR1 WSHSY and CDR2 SAAADI. The CDR3 sequence is CASSPLEGQGGPNTEAFF. The CDR3 DNA follows: TGCGCCAGCAGTCCCTTAGAGGGGCAGGGGGGACCGAACACTGAAGCTTTCTTT.

This sequence joins TRBV4-2 and TRBJ2-2, with D perhaps TRBD2 (5 bases). The CDR3 length is 16 residues. Germline V CDR1 and CDR2: LGHNA, YNFKEQ. Trimming removed 1 base from V and 4 bases from J, with 13 bases in between. The CDR3 DNA reads as TGTGCCAGCAGCCAAGCGAGAGCCCGGGGCACCGGGGAGCTGTTTTTT. Its translation is CASSQARARGTGELFF.

V usage is TRBV10-3 and J usage is TRBJ1-1; D may be TRBD1 (6 bases). This CDR3 is 13 amino acids long. Trimming stripped 7 bases from V and 1 base from J, with 10 bases between. CDR1 is ENHRY, CDR2 SYGVKD, per germline. CDR3: CAIKRQENTEAFF. The CDR3 bases are TGTGCCATCAAACGACAGGAGAACACTGAAGCTTTCTTT.

The V call is TRBV7-2, the J call TRBJ1-4; 8 bases are shared with TRBD1. Per germline, CDR1 SGHTA and CDR2 FQGNSA. V lost 3 bases and J lost 7; bases outside the gene matches: 7. The length of the CDR3 is 15 residues. The CDR3 sequence is CASSFQTGASEKLFF. The CDR3 DNA reads as TGTGCCAGCAGCTTCCAGACAGGGGCTAGTGAAAAACTGTTTTTT. Full variable domain (missing parts from reference TRBV7-2 and TRBJ1-4): GAGVSQSPSNKVTEKGKDVELRCDPISGHTALYWYRQSLGQGLEFLIYFQGNSAPDKSGLPSDRFSAERTGGSVSTLTIQRTQQEDSAVYLCASSFQTGASEKLFFGSGTQLSVL.

With regard to this clone: The same CDR3 also results from other DNA sequences found in this sample. This chain joins TRBV30 and TRBJ1-2; D gene ambiguous. The ends were cut back, 0 bases at V and 8 bases at J, with 7 bases in the middle. The CDR3 has 11 amino acids. The germline CDR1 and CDR2 sequences are GTSNPN and SVGIG (reference sequence). The CDR3: CAWSVGGGYTF. CDR3 DNA: TGTGCCTGGAGTGTCGGCGGCGGCTACACCTTC.

The chain links TRBV19 to TRBJ1-4; 8 bases are shared with TRBD1. The CDR3 runs to 14 residues. From germline, CDR1 is LNHDA and CDR2 SQIVND (reference sequence). The junction had 4 bases not matched to a gene; V was cut back by 7 bases and J by 3 bases. The DNA for the CDR3 is TGTGCCAGTATCCCACAGGGGGCTAATGAAAAACTGTTTTTT. It specifies CASIPQGANEKLFF.

V gene TRBV7-9 combines with J gene TRBJ1-2; 7 bases fit TRBD1. The CDR3 is made up of 15 amino acids. The ends lost 5 bases at V and 1 base at J; junction bases unmatched: 7. Germline loops: CDR1 SEHNR, CDR2 FQNEAQ (reference sequence). The CDR3 spells CASSVDRAVNYGYTF. CDR3 DNA: TGTGCCAGCAGCGTTGACAGGGCCGTTAACTATGGCTACACCTTC. Looking up the rest from reference TRBV7-9 and TRBJ1-2 gives the full variable domain: DTGVSQNPRHKITKRGQNVTFRCDPISEHNRLYWYRQTLGQGPEFLTYFQNEAQLEKSRLLSDRFSAERPKGSFSTLEIQRTEQGDSAMYLCASSVDRAVNYGYTFGSGTRLTVV.

The CDR3 bases are TGTGCCAGCAGTTTACAGGGGCTCAATGAGCAGTTCTTC. Translating gives CASSLQGLNEQFF. This chain uses TRBV12-3 or TRBV12-4 with TRBJ2-1, with D perhaps matching TRBD1 (6 bases). With 2 bases removed from V and 6 bases from J, the gap between germline ends came to 8 bases. This CDR3 is built from 13 residues.

The gene calls are TRBV3-1 (or the pseudogene TRBV3-2) and TRBJ2-7; weak D call: TRBD2 (6 bases). V lost 8 bases and J 7 bases, leaving 18 bases between the germline ends. The CDR3 sequence is 13 residues long. CDR1 is LGHDT and CDR2 is YNNKEL in the germline V gene (reference sequence). Here the CDR3 reads CASGPKEGGEQYV. In nucleotides, the CDR3 is TGTGCCAGCGGCCCCAAGGAAGGAGGGGAGCAGTACGTC.

The chain couples TRBV9 to TRBJ1-3, with 7 positions matching TRBD1. Trimming cost V 4 bases and J 6 bases; bases outside gene matches: 19. This CDR3 is 18 amino acids long. The germline gives CDR1 SGDLS, CDR2 YYNGEE. The CDR3 region is CASSSGGVQGPGLNTIYF. CDR3 bases: TGTGCCAGCAGCTCAGGGGGTGTCCAGGGACCCGGCTTAAACACCATATATTTT.